Sequencing of this T cell receptor (beta chain) was carried out in a study of neurological immune-mediated disorders. Overall study findings and caveats: Subjects shared no identical expanded-clone CDR3 amino acid sequences, suggesting private TCR-beta repertoires in all groups.

Trimming took off 5 bases at V and 3 bases at J, with 10 bases between the two ends. Germline CDR1 reads DFQATT; CDR2 reads SNEGSKA (reference sequence). The CDR3 runs to 12 residues. As for the cDNA, it was generated by 5'RACE with 10-nucleotide random UMIs. Every sequencing run returned over 200 million TCR-beta sequences, which were derived from 15-18 subjects. TCRdb re-called the 5' RACE reads with MiXCR, one entry per CDR3 protein. The sample records about 48,000 distinct CDR3 sequences, roughly an eighth being singletons. Ten or more counts support this clonotype. Its antigen is currently unknown. Noted time point: longitudinal time-point 3. PBMCs stored at -80 C, numbering 2 million, were the origin of the unsorted libraries.

This clonotype was obtained from a male donor with HTLV-1-associated myelopathy (HAM/TSP). Sequenced sample: PBMCs. This chain connects TRBV20-1 to TRBJ1-1; no clear D. This chain's CDR3 is CSAHAGHTEAFF. The DNA of the CDR3 is TGCAGTGCTCACGCTGGGCACACTGAAGCTTTCTTT.